Presented here are 13 T cell receptor beta chains from one specimen sequenced in a study of post-analysis software for immune sequencing data. No antigen has been identified for these receptors. Study-wide results and limits: Roughly five TRBV segments were significantly more frequent in patients than in controls. TRBV5-6, TRBV5-1 and TRBV20-1 were among these segments.

Unique molecular identifiers featured in each of the TCR beta cDNA libraries. TCRdb independently ran MiXCR on the PCR reads; one entry per CDR3 protein. The sample yields more than 500,000 distinct CDR3 sequences, 30% to 40% seen once. Sample: blood. These receptors came from a girl under 18 with multiple sclerosis.

The rearrangement joins TRBV5-1 to TRBJ2-1, with 9 bases lining up with TRBD1. Germline V lookup: CDR1 SGHRS, CDR2 YFSETQ. The ends lost 3 bases at V and 4 bases at J; junction bases unmatched: 5. This CDR3 spans 15 amino acids. CDR3 DNA sequence: TGCGCCAGCAGCTCGGACAGGGGAGGATACAATGAGCAGTTCTTC. Protein: CASSSDRGGYNEQFF.

This chain's CDR3 is CSAPSPPFIEQFF. In DNA form, the CDR3 reads TGCAGTGCCCCAAGTCCCCCATTCATTGAGCAGTTCTTC. The rearrangement links TRBV20-1 to TRBJ2-1; D not certain. There are 13 residues in the CDR3. The germline V and J ends were trimmed by 6 bases and 9 bases, with 18 bases remaining between them. Germline values: CDR1 DFQATT, CDR2 SNEGSKA (reference sequence).

The chain is built from TRBV5-1 and TRBJ2-1, with a tentative D call TRBD2 (5 bases). The germline V gene encodes CDR1 SGHRS and CDR2 YFSETQ. The CDR3 is 16 amino acids. Trimming removed 0 bases from V and 13 bases from J, with 23 bases in between. DNA of the CDR3: TGCGCCAGCAGCTTGGCGGCTAGCTCACCGATCTGGACCCAGTTCTTC. It is translated as CASSLAASSPIWTQFF.

The genes are TRBV2 and TRBJ1-6; D unresolved. Trimming shortened V by 3 bases and J by 8 bases, and 8 bases separated the two germline ends. This CDR3 comprises 13 residues. CDR1 and CDR2 (germline): SNHLY, FYNNEI. This CDR3 reads CASSEEGDSPLHF. The CDR3, as DNA: TGTGCCAGCAGTGAGGAGGGTGATTCACCCCTCCACTTT. Together with reference TRBV2 and TRBJ1-6, the CDR3 gives the full variable domain: EPEVTQTPSHQVTQMGQEVILRCVPISNHLYFYWYRQILGQKVEFLVSFYNNEISEKSEIFDDQFSVERPDGSNFTLKIRSTKLEDSAMYFCASSEEGDSPLHFGNGTRLTVT.

This clonotype was found many times. CDR3: CASSIAQGTDTQYF. The CDR3 coding sequence is TGTGCCAGCAGCATCGCACAGGGCACAGATACGCAGTATTTT. The V and J genes are TRBV12-3 or TRBV12-4 and TRBJ2-3, with D tentatively TRBD1 (5 bases). The CDR3 loop spans 14 amino acids. The germline V and J ends were trimmed by 6 bases and 1 base, with 11 bases remaining between them.

The table lists this clonotype with a few counts. This sequence may be a read error, since a much larger clone differs from it by one base. The chain joins TRBV5-6 to TRBJ2-6; D is unclear. CDR3 size: 13 residues. CDR1 is SGHDT and CDR2 is YYEEEE in the germline V gene. DNA for the CDR3: TGTGCCGGCAGCTTTTCTGGGGCCAACGTCCTGACTTTC. This gives the protein CAGSFSGANVLTF.

This clonotype was seen a few times. J is TRBJ2-7 and V is TRBV18; a weak D match, TRBD1 (6 bases). CDR3 length: 15 residues. Trimming left V 4 bases short and J 7 bases short, with 20 bases between. The V gene's germline CDR1 is KGHSH and CDR2 LQKENI. In nucleotides, the CDR3 is TGTGCCAGCTCACTTAGGGACCCCTCAACAGGGGAGCAGTACTTC. It translates to CASSLRDPSTGEQYF.

The chain uses TRBV20-1 and TRBJ2-3; 9 nucleotides agree with TRBD2. With V trimmed by 3 bases and J by 1 base, 5 bases remained unmatched. Germline V gene sequence: CDR1 DFQATT, CDR2 SNEGSKA (reference sequence). This CDR3 is 15 amino acids long. In DNA, the CDR3 is TGCAGTGCTAGGGCGGGGGGGCCCCGCACAGATACGCAGTATTTT. Its protein product is CSARAGGPRTDTQYF.

This clonotype was counted once. This chain uses TRBV25-1 with TRBJ1-6; no definite D call. Germline V gene sequence: CDR1 MGHDK, CDR2 SYGVNS. Trimming took off 3 bases at V and 9 bases at J, with 15 bases between the two ends. There are 15 residues in the CDR3. As DNA, the CDR3 is TGTGCCAGCAGTGACGGCGGGGTAGGTGGTTCACCCCTCCACTTT. Its translation is CASSDGGVGGSPLHF.

This clonotype was recorded a few times. V usage is TRBV6-6 and J usage is TRBJ1-6; D uncertain. This CDR3 has 15 amino acids. The germline CDR1 and CDR2 sequences are MNHNY and SVGAGI (reference sequence). V lost 0 bases to trimming and J lost 9 bases, with 12 bases between them. CDR3 DNA sequence: TGTGCCAGCAGTTACTCGGCGGGTGGGAGTTCACCCCTCCACTTT. Translating gives CASSYSAGGSSPLHF.

This sequence joins TRBV24-1 and TRBJ1-2; D is ambiguous. Trimming shortened V by 4 bases and J by 2 bases, and 7 bases separated the two germline ends. CDR1 is KGHDR, CDR2 SFDVKD, per germline. This CDR3 has 13 residues. For the CDR3, the DNA is TGTGCCACCAGTGAGGACGACAACTATGGCTACACCTTC. It encodes CATSEDDNYGYTF.

In its sample, this clonotype was seen a few times. The chain has TRBV20-1 and TRBJ2-7; D uncertain. Trimming pared 3 bases from V and 4 bases from J, leaving 7 bases between. This CDR3 contains 11 residues. Germline CDR1 reads DFQATT; CDR2 reads SNEGSKA (reference sequence). The CDR3 DNA reads as TGCAGTGCTAGTAACGGGTACGAGCAGTACTTC. This sequence encodes CSASNGYEQYF.

This clonotype was recorded once. Here the CDR3 reads CASSGTVGRRNCTF. CDR3 nucleotides: TGTGCCAGCAGCGGAACCGTGGGACGGAGGAATTGCACCTTC. The chain carries TRBV5-4 and TRBJ1-2; the D gene is possibly TRBD1 (5 bases). CDR1 is SGHNT, CDR2 YYREEE, per germline (reference sequence). The CDR3 runs to 14 residues. V lost 4 bases to trimming and J lost 13 bases, with 23 bases between them.